This T cell receptor beta chain was captured in a study of PD-L1 blockade in urothelial cancer. For the study at large: Anywhere from 0 to 3 prior chemotherapy regimens had been received by patients.

With respect to this clone: Its antigen is undetermined.

Sample numbers ranged from 1 to 8 per patient, encompassing pretreatment and on-treatment collections. The study, taken as a whole, reports: Below-median pretreatment blood TCR clonality predicted better survival. Tumor-associated clones in the blood of durable-benefit patients grew more at 3 weeks.

The CDR3 runs 15 residues. Germline CDR1 is SGHRS and CDR2 is YFSETQ. V gave up 4 bases and J gave up 0 bases, with 13 bases separating them. TCRdb's copy holds only in-frame clones and misses some; the assay was immunoSEQ multiplex PCR. This table holds tens of thousands of clones, 80% to 85% found once. This TCR was sampled from a man between 70 and 80 years old with urothelial cancer. Sequenced here: PBMCs, sampled around atezolizumab (anti-PD-L1) treatment. V usage is TRBV5-1 and J usage is TRBJ1-2, with a tentative D call TRBD1 (6 bases). CDR3 loop: CASSRDITSNYGYTF. The CDR3, as DNA: TGCGCCAGCAGCAGGGACATCACATCTAACTATGGCTACACCTTC.